Below, one T cell receptor (beta chain) is given with its context. Its antigen is as yet unknown. Expressed TCRB transcripts were sequenced because the entire RNA isolate underwent reverse transcription. It was found that naive, central memory and regulatory T cell samples averaged about 3.57 million reads. Method: immunoSEQ multiplex PCR; TCRdb's copy keeps in-frame clones and lacks some. This sample yields around 280,000 clones, of which 15% are seen a single time; more than 0.015% belongs to the top ten. Sorting that relied on CD45RO/CCR7/CD25/CD127/CD95/CD27 yielded CD4+ naive, central memory, regulatory and stem cell-like memory cells. This sample was taken from a study of beta chain features in type 1 diabetes. Study background: Regarding age, gender and cell yields, patients proved similar to healthy donors. Study-wide results and caveats: Within the patient group, naive, central memory and Treg TCRB repertoires appeared more similar to each other than within healthy donors. Moderately but significantly shorter TCRB CDR3s were found in Type 1 diabetes patients in all four CD4+ subsets.

Germline CDR1 reads SGHDT; CDR2 reads YYEEEE. Trimming removed 3 bases at V and 1 base at J, with 13 bases between. The CDR3 loop spans 15 amino acids. Sequencing input: naive CD4+ T cells from blood. V gene TRBV5-6 combines with J gene TRBJ1-2; D remains ambiguous. The source of this sequence is a man between 18 and 35 years old with type 1 diabetes. DNA of the CDR3: TGTGCCAGCAGCTCGCCAGGCGATTTTAACTATGGCTACACCTTC. This translates into CASSSPGDFNYGYTF.